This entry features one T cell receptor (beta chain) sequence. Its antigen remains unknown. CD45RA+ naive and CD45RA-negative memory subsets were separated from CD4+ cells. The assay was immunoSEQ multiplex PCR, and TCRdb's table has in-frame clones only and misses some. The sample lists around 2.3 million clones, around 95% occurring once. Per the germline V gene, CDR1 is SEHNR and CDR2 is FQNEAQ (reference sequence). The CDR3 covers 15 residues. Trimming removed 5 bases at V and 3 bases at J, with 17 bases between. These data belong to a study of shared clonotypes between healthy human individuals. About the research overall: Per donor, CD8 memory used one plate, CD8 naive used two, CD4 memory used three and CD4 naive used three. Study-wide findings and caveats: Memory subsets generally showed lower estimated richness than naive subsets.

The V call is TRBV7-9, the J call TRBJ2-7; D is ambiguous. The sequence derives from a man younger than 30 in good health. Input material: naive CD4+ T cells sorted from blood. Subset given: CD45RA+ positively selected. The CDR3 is CASSISNQAIYEQYF. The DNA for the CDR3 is TGTGCCAGCAGCATCTCAAACCAGGCCATCTACGAGCAGTACTTC.